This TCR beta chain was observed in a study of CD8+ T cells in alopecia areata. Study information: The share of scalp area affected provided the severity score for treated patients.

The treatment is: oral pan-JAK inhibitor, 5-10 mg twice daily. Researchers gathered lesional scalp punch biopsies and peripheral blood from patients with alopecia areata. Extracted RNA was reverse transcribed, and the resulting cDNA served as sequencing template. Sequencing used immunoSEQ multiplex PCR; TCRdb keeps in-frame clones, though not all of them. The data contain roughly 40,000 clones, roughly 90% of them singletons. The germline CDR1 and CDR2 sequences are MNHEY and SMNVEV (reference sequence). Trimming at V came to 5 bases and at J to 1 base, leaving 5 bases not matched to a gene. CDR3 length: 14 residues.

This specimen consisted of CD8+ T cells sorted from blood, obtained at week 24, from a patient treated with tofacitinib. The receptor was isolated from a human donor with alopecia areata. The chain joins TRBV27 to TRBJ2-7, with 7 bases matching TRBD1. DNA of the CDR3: TGTGCCAGCAGTCCGGGACAGATATCCTACGAGCAGTACTTC. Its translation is CASSPGQISYEQYF.